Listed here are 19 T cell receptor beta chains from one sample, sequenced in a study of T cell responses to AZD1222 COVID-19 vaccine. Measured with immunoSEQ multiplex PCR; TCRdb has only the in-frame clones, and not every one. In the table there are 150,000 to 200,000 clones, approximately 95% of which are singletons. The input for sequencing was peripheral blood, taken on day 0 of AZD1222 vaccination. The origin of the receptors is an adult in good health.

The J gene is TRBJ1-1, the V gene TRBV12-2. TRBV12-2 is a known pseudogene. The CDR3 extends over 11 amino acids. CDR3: CVVGVNTEAFF. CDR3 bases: TGTGTGGTCGGGGTGAACACTGAAGCTTTCTTT.

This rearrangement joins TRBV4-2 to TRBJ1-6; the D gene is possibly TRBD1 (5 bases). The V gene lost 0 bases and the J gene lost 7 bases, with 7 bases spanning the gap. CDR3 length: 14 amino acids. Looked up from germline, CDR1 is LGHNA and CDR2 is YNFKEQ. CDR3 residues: CASSQEGGNSPLHF. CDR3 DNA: TGTGCCAGCAGCCAAGAGGGGGGAAATTCACCCCTCCACTTT.

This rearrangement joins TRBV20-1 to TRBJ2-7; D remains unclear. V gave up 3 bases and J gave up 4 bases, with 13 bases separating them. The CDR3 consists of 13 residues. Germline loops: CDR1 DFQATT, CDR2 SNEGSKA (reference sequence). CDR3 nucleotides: TGCAGTGCTAGTCCGGAAAACCTTTACGAGCAGTACTTC. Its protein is CSASPENLYEQYF.

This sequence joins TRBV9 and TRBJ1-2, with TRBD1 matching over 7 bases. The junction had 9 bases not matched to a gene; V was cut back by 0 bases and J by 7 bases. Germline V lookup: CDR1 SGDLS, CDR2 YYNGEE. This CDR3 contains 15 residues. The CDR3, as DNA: TGTGCCAGCAGCGTAGCTACGGGACAGCTTTCTGGCTACACCTTC. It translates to CASSVATGQLSGYTF.

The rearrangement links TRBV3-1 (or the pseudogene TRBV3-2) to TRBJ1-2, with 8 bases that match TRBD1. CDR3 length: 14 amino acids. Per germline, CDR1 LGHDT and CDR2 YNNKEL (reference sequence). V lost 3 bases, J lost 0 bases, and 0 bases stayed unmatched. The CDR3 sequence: CASSHRGPNYGYTF. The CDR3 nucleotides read TGTGCCAGCAGCCACAGGGGGCCTAACTATGGCTACACCTTC.

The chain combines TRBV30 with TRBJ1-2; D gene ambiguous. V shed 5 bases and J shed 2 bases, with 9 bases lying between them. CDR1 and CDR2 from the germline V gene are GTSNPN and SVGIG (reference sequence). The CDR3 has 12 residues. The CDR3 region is CAWDEWNYGYTF. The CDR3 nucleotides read TGTGCCTGGGACGAATGGAACTATGGCTACACCTTC.

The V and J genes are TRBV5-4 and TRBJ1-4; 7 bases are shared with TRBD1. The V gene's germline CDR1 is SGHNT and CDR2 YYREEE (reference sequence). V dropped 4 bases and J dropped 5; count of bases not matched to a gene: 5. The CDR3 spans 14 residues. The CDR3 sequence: CASSPTGLNEKLFF. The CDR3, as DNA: TGTGCCAGCAGCCCGACAGGGCTAAATGAAAAACTGTTTTTT.

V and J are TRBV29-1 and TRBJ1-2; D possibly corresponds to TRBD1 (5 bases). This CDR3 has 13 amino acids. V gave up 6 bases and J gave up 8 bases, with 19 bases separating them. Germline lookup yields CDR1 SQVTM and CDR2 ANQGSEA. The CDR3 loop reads CSVRQTEAKGYTF. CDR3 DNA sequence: TGCAGCGTGCGGCAGACAGAAGCTAAAGGCTACACCTTC.

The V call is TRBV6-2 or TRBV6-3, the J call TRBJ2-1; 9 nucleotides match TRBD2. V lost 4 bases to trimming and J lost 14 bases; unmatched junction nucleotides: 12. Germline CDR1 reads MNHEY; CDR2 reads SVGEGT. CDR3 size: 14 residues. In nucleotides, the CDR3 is TGTGCCAGCAGTTTCGGGACTAGCCCAAACGTCAAGTTCTTC. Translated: CASSFGTSPNVKFF.

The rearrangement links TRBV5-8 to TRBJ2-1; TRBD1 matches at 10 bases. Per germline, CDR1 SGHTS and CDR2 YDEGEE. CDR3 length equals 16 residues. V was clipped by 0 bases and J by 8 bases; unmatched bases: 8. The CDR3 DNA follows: TGTGCCAGCAGCTTGGGACAGGGGGCCCCTTGGGATGAGCAGTTCTTC. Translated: CASSLGQGAPWDEQFF. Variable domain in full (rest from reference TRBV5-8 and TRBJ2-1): EAGVTQSPTHLIKTRGQQATLRCSPISGHTSVYWYQQALGLGLQFLLWYDEGEERNRGNFPPRFSGRQFPNYSSELNVNALELEDSALYLCASSLGQGAPWDEQFFGPGTRLTVL.

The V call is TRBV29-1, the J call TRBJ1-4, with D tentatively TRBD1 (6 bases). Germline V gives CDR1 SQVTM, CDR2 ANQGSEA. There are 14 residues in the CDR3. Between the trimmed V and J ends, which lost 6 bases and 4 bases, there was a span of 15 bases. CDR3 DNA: TGCAGCGTCCAAAGGGGGTTACATAATGAAAAACTGTTTTTT. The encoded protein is CSVQRGLHNEKLFF.

DNA for the CDR3: TGTGCCAGCGAACCTGGGAGCAATCAGCCCCAGCATTTT. Translated, it gives CASEPGSNQPQHF. The rearrangement joins TRBV19 to TRBJ1-5; unclear D gene. There are 13 residues in the CDR3. The V gene lost 9 bases and the J gene lost 1 base, with 10 bases spanning the gap. Germline assignment: CDR1 LNHDA and CDR2 SQIVND (reference sequence). Based on the CDR3 plus reference TRBV19 and TRBJ1-5, the full variable domain is DGGITQSPKYLFRKEGQNVTLSCEQNLNHDAMYWYRQDPGQGLRLIYYSQIVNDFQKGDIAEGYSVSREKKESFPLTVTSAQKNPTAFYLCASEPGSNQPQHFGDGTRLSIL.

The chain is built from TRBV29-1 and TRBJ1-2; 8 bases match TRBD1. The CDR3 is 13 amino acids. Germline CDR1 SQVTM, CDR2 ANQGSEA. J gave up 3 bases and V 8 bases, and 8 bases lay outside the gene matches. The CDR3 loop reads CSPPTGEDYGYTF. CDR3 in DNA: TGCAGCCCCCCGACAGGGGAGGACTATGGCTACACCTTC.

This chain's CDR3 is CATSRDRVGSQETQYF. The CDR3 region has the DNA TGTGCCACCAGCAGGGACAGGGTCGGGTCCCAAGAGACCCAGTACTTC. This sequence joins TRBV15 and TRBJ2-5; 8 bases map to TRBD1. Trimming cost V 3 bases and J 1 base; bases outside gene matches: 7. Germline lookup yields CDR1 LNHNV and CDR2 YYDKDF (reference sequence). The CDR3 has 16 residues.

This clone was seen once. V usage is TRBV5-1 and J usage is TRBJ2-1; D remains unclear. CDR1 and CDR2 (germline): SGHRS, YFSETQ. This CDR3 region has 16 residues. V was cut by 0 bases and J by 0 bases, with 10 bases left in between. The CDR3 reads CASSLGEPNSYNEQFF. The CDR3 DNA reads TGCGCCAGCAGCTTGGGGGAACCAAACTCCTACAATGAGCAGTTCTTC.

The CDR3 nucleotides read TGTGCCAGCAGCAGGACAGGGGGGGACTCTGGAAACACCATATATTTT. As protein: CASSRTGGDSGNTIYF. V usage is TRBV5-8 and J usage is TRBJ1-3, with TRBD1 matching 10 bases. The junction had 4 bases not matched to a gene; V was cut back by 4 bases and J by 0 bases. The CDR3 sequence is 16 residues long. Looked up from germline, CDR1 is SGHTS and CDR2 is YDEGEE. The whole variable domain, filled in from reference TRBV5-8 and TRBJ1-3, reads EAGVTQSPTHLIKTRGQQATLRCSPISGHTSVYWYQQALGLGLQFLLWYDEGEERNRGNFPPRFSGRQFPNYSSELNVNALELEDSALYLCASSRTGGDSGNTIYFGEGSWLTVV.

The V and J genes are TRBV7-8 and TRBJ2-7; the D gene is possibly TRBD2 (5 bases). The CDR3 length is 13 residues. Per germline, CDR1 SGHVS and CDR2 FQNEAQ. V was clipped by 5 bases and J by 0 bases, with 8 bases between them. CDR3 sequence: CASSNRDSYEQYF. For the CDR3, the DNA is TGTGCCAGCAGCAACCGGGACTCCTACGAGCAGTACTTC.

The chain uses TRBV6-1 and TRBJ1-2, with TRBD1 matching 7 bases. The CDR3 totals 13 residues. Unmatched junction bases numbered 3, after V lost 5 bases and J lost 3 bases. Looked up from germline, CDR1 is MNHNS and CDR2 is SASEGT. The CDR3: CASSPTGDYGYTF. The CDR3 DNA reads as TGTGCCAGCAGTCCAACAGGGGACTATGGCTACACCTTC.

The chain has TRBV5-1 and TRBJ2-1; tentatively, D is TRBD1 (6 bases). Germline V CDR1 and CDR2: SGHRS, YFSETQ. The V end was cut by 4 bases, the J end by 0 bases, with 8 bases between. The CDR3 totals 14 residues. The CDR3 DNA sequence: TGCGCCAGCAGCGCAGGGGTCTCCTACAATGAGCAGTTCTTC. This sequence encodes CASSAGVSYNEQFF.